The sequence of this T cell receptor (beta chain) was determined in a study of OX40 agonist ivuxolimab in advanced cancers. The wider study: Ivuxolimab, an agonistic anti-OX40 (CD134) antibody, was given to patients. Partial responses were seen in three patients, one with hepatocellular carcinoma and two with cutaneous melanoma. A male proportion of about 84% was recorded, with mean age roughly 62 years and range about 23 to 90.

Some clones are missing from TCRdb's copy, which holds only in-frame ones; the method was immunoSEQ multiplex PCR. The sample has about 100,000 clones; 75% to 95% are singletons. From germline, CDR1 is LGHNA and CDR2 YSLEER. This CDR3 has 15 amino acids. The V end lost 0 bases, the J end lost 2 bases, and 10 bases lay between the germline ends. The sequence came from an adult with an advanced solid tumor such as melanoma, head and neck, liver or kidney cancer. Sequenced material: CD4+ or CD8+ T cells sorted from blood, taken in a trial of the OX40 agonist ivuxolimab. This chain links TRBV4-3 with TRBJ1-2; D is undetermined. CDR3 amino acids: CASSQDRHSNYGYTF. In DNA, the CDR3 is TGCGCCAGCAGCCAAGATAGGCATTCAAACTATGGCTACACCTTC.